The 20 T cell receptor beta chains below all came from one sample that was sequenced in a study of blood T cell repertoires in COVID-19 (dated by TCRdb to 2018 to 2021). Receptor amplification or capture employed the immunoSEQ multiplex PCR assay. The source is immuneACCESS, and TCRdb retained only in-frame sequences with V and J called. Part of the clones is not carried over; for the studies checked, unresolved V genes explain less than half of this, and the remainder is unexplained. This sample is represented by roughly 260,000 clones; 80% to 90% of them were singletons. 1.5% to 2% of the sample is taken by the ten largest. Sequenced sample: PBMCs or T cells enriched from blood (not recorded which). The origin of the receptors is a woman between 50 and 59 years old who had recovered from COVID-19.

V is TRBV6-6 and J is TRBJ2-3; the D gene is possibly TRBD1 (5 bases). V lost 5 bases and J 0 bases, leaving 12 bases between the germline ends. Germline assignment: CDR1 MNHNY and CDR2 SVGAGI (reference sequence). The CDR3 loop spans 15 amino acids. The CDR3 is CASSGAFTSTDTQYF. Here the CDR3 DNA reads TGTGCCAGCAGTGGGGCCTTTACTAGCACAGATACGCAGTATTTT.

V gene TRBV6-1 combines with J gene TRBJ2-3, with D hard to call. Germline V gene sequence: CDR1 MNHNS, CDR2 SASEGT. V was clipped by 2 bases and J by 0 bases, with 9 bases between them. The CDR3 has 15 amino acids. CDR3 coding DNA: TGTGCCAGCAGTGAACTTGACGGGAGCACAGATACGCAGTATTTT. This codes for CASSELDGSTDTQYF.

The chain links TRBV27 to TRBJ2-3; weak D call: TRBD1 (5 bases). This CDR3 region has 15 residues. Germline V lookup: CDR1 MNHEY, CDR2 SMNVEV (reference sequence). Trimming left V 6 bases short and J 2 bases short, with 15 bases between. The CDR3 loop is CASSLGPGNTDTQYF. The DNA of the CDR3 is TGTGCCAGCAGCCTTGGGCCAGGGAACACAGATACGCAGTATTTT.

CDR3 nucleotides: TGCGCCAGCAGCCAAGAACAGGGGAACTACGAGCAGTACTTC. Translation: CASSQEQGNYEQYF. The chain combines TRBV4-1 with TRBJ2-7; 7 nucleotides agree with TRBD1. The J segment lost 3 bases and the V segment lost 0 bases, leaving 2 bases of the junction unmatched. Germline values: CDR1 MGHRA, CDR2 YSYEKL. There are 14 residues in the CDR3.

This clone was found once. The gene calls are TRBV3-1 (or the pseudogene TRBV3-2) and TRBJ2-7; D is uncertain. From germline, CDR1 is LGHDT and CDR2 YNNKEL (reference sequence). The CDR3 consists of 15 residues. Trimming left V 4 bases short and J 2 bases short, with 15 bases between. In nucleotides, the CDR3 is TGTGCCAGCAGCCCGACCTCGACTTATACCTACGAGCAGTACTTC. Translation: CASSPTSTYTYEQYF.

The chain is built from TRBV11-1 and TRBJ2-3; D may be TRBD2 (5 bases). Germline V gives CDR1 SGHAT, CDR2 FQDESV (reference sequence). The V and J ends lost 6 bases and 2 bases respectively, with 18 bases between them. The CDR3 runs to 16 residues. This chain's CDR3 is CASSSGIIPNTDTQYF. In DNA, the CDR3 is TGTGCCAGCAGTTCCGGGATCATCCCAAACACAGATACGCAGTATTTT.

The table lists this clone with a few counts. At one boundary the junction diverges from the germline segment, which might be a read error. V is TRBV5-1 and J is TRBJ2-2; the D gene is possibly TRBD2 (5 bases). The CDR3 has 15 residues. Germline lookup yields CDR1 SGHRS and CDR2 YFSETQ. CDR3 sequence (DNA): TGCGTCAGCACCCTGGGCGGGCCCACGACCGGGGAGCTGTTTTTT. This encodes CVSTLGGPTTGELFF.

This sequence joins TRBV27 and TRBJ2-7, with 7 bases aligning to TRBD2. CDR1 is MNHEY, CDR2 SMNVEV, per germline (reference sequence). The CDR3 totals 16 residues. After removal of 3 bases from V and 0 bases from J, the junction contained 8 bases not matched to a gene. Here the CDR3 reads CASSLLNGLVSYEQYF. The CDR3 DNA reads as TGTGCCAGCAGTTTGTTGAATGGACTAGTCTCCTACGAGCAGTACTTC.

This sequence joins TRBV28 and TRBJ1-5; D is unclear. Trimming stripped 2 bases from V and 3 bases from J, with 8 bases between. There are 14 residues in the CDR3. Germline V lookup: CDR1 MDHEN, CDR2 SYDVKM. DNA of the CDR3: TGTGCCAGCAGTTTAGGGCCGATCAATCAGCCCCAGCATTTT. This encodes CASSLGPINQPQHF.

The count of this clone is one. The gene calls are TRBV2 and TRBJ2-5, with TRBD2 matching 10 bases. J lost 5 bases, V lost 4 bases, and 10 bases had no gene match. Germline CDR1 is SNHLY and CDR2 is FYNNEI. The CDR3 spans 16 residues. In DNA form, the CDR3 reads TGTGCCAGCAGTGCCCTCCTAGCGGGAGCGGGGGAGACCCAGTACTTC. Protein sequence: CASSALLAGAGETQYF.

The V call is TRBV15, the J call TRBJ1-2; D is unresolved. The germline V gene has CDR1 LNHNV and CDR2 YYDKDF (reference sequence). V lost 0 bases to trimming and J lost 1 base, with 9 bases between them. This CDR3 region has 15 residues. The CDR3 DNA follows: TGTGCCACCAGCAGAGATCGCGCCGGTAACTATGGCTACACCTTC. Amino acids: CATSRDRAGNYGYTF.

The chain has TRBV11-2 and TRBJ2-1; D not certain. CDR3 length: 13 amino acids. Germline V lookup: CDR1 SGHAT, CDR2 FQNNGV. V was cut by 4 bases and J by 10 bases, with 14 bases left in between. This chain's CDR3 is CASSSIRAPEQFF. The CDR3 region has the DNA TGTGCCAGCAGCTCTATTCGTGCGCCAGAGCAGTTCTTC.

This clone was picked up a small number of times. This sequence joins TRBV18 and TRBJ1-4; D ambiguous. The CDR3 loop spans 14 amino acids. V gave up 1 base and J gave up 6 bases, with 9 bases separating them. Germline V gene lookup returns CDR1 KGHSH and CDR2 LQKENI. The CDR3 here is CASSPQVGDEKLFF. For the CDR3, the DNA is TGTGCCAGCTCACCACAGGTCGGGGATGAAAAACTGTTTTTT.

CDR3 DNA: TGCAGTGCCCAGGGGAATCAGCCCCAGCATTTT. Its protein product is CSAQGNQPQHF. This chain links TRBV20-1 with TRBJ1-5, with D perhaps matching TRBD1 (6 bases). The germline V and J ends were trimmed by 6 bases and 4 bases, with 7 bases remaining between them. Germline V gene data show CDR1 as DFQATT and CDR2 as SNEGSKA (reference sequence). CDR3 size: 11 residues.

The J gene is TRBJ2-2, the V gene TRBV9, with D possibly being TRBD2 (7 bases). CDR3 length equals 16 residues. Trimming took off 3 bases at V and 3 bases at J, with 15 bases between the two ends. Germline V gene data show CDR1 as SGDLS and CDR2 as YYNGEE. Written as DNA, the CDR3 is TGTGCCAGCAGCGCTCCCGGAGGGGGGGACACCGGGGAGCTGTTTTTT. This sequence encodes CASSAPGGGDTGELFF.

V is TRBV5-4 and J is TRBJ2-2; perhaps TRBD1 as D (5 bases). Germline CDR1 is SGHNT and CDR2 is YYREEE (reference sequence). V lost 1 base and J lost 7, with 20 bases in between. The CDR3 consists of 17 residues. This CDR3 is CASSLRRPMEGVGELFF. Here the CDR3 DNA reads TGTGCCAGCAGCTTGAGAAGGCCGATGGAAGGGGTCGGGGAGCTGTTTTTT.

J is TRBJ1-6 and V is TRBV19; 11 nucleotides align to TRBD1. V was pared by 9 bases and J by 3 bases, with 16 bases of the junction left unmatched. Germline values: CDR1 LNHDA, CDR2 SQIVND (reference sequence). The CDR3 is made up of 19 amino acids. Written as DNA, the CDR3 is TGTGCCAGCCTAGCTCCGGGGTGGACAGGGGGCATCTATAATTCACCCCTCCACTTT. It is translated as CASLAPGWTGGIYNSPLHF. Full variable domain (rest looked up from reference TRBV19 and TRBJ1-6): DGGITQSPKYLFRKEGQNVTLSCEQNLNHDAMYWYRQDPGQGLRLIYYSQIVNDFQKGDIAEGYSVSREKKESFPLTVTSAQKNPTAFYLCASLAPGWTGGIYNSPLHFGNGTRLTVT.

The V gene is TRBV5-4, the J gene TRBJ2-7, with 8 bases fitting TRBD2. J was trimmed by 5 bases and V by 4 bases; bases with no gene match: 8. The CDR3 is 14 amino acids. CDR1 and CDR2 from the germline V gene are SGHNT and YYREEE (reference sequence). Here the CDR3 reads CASSPGTRIDEQYF. CDR3 bases: TGTGCCAGCAGCCCGGGGACTAGAATTGACGAGCAGTACTTC.

The rearrangement links TRBV14 to TRBJ2-1, with D tentatively TRBD1 (6 bases). Trimming stripped 6 bases from V and 2 bases from J, with 14 bases between. CDR1 SGHDN and CDR2 FVKESK come from the germline V gene. The CDR3 runs to 15 residues. The CDR3 sequence is CASSTGTPAYNEQFF. The CDR3 DNA reads TGTGCCAGCAGTACCGGGACACCTGCCTACAATGAGCAGTTCTTC.

V and J are TRBV6-5 and TRBJ1-2, with 7 positions matching TRBD1. The CDR3 extends over 13 amino acids. V trimming: 6 bases; J trimming: 3 bases; junction bases outside the gene matches: 4. Germline V gene sequence: CDR1 MNHEY, CDR2 SVGAGI. For the CDR3, the DNA is TGTGCCAGCAGCTGGGACAGCGACTATGGCTACACCTTC. It specifies CASSWDSDYGYTF.